A selection of T cell receptor beta chains follows, all from one sample in a study of a mutant IDH1 vaccine in newly diagnosed glioma. Their antigens are not known. The method was immunoSEQ multiplex PCR; TCRdb's version includes in-frame clones alone and lacks a portion of them. The top ten hold 0.5% to 0.7% of the sample, which has 75,000 to 85,000 clones, around nine tenths seen once. This material consisted of PBMCs, taken from a glioma patient whose treatment included an IDH1 peptide vaccine. The receptors shown here come from a woman between 45 and 60 years old with glioma. The CDR3 runs from the conserved cysteine through the conserved F or W. A D gene is named only where the DNA matches it firmly. Size is omitted from some rows. Given values are once, few, many or a class for expanded clones.

j_gene,d_gene,v_gene,abundance,CDR3nt,CDR3aa
TRBJ1-1,-,TRBV5-6,-,TGTGCCAGCAGCTTGACTGAGAACACTGAAGCTTTCTTT,CASSLTENTEAFF
TRBJ2-3,TRBD2,TRBV9,-,TGTGCCAGCAGCCCTCGACTAGCTGATACAGATACGCAGTATTTT,CASSPRLADTDTQYF
TRBJ2-1,-,TRBV9,-,TGTGCCAGCAGCGTAGCCGGGAGTGGGTACAATGAGCAGTTCTTC,CASSVAGSGYNEQFF
TRBJ1-5,-,TRBV27,-,TGTGCCAGCAGTTTAAATCGACAGGCCAATCAGCCCCAGCATTTT,CASSLNRQANQPQHF
TRBJ2-3,-,TRBV25-1,-,TGTGCCAGCAGTGAATTAGATACGCAGTATTTT,CASSELDTQYF
TRBJ2-7,-,TRBV19,many,TGTGCCAGTAGTACCTTCAAGACTAGTAACTACGAGCAGTACTTC,CASSTFKTSNYEQYF
TRBJ1-5,-,TRBV6-1,-,TGTGCCAGCAGTAGCCAGCCGGGGAATCAGCCCCAGCATTTT,CASSSQPGNQPQHF
TRBJ1-1,TRBD1,TRBV9,once,TGTGCCAGCAGCCAAGGACAGGGCACTGAAGCTTTCTTT,CASSQGQGTEAFF
TRBJ1-4,-,TRBV18,-,TGTGCCAGCTCACCGGGGGATTTTAATGAAAAACTGTTTTTT,CASSPGDFNEKLFF
TRBJ2-7,TRBD1,TRBV5-6,-,TGTGCCAGCAGCTTCGGGGACAGGGACCACGAGCAGTACTTC,CASSFGDRDHEQYF
TRBJ1-2,-,TRBV27,-,TGTGCCAGCAGTACAAGGCCCCAGGGACAAGGACAAACGGGCTACACCTTC,CASSTRPQGQGQTGYTF
TRBJ2-2,-,TRBV9,-,TGTGCCAGCAGCGTAGACAGCGGGGAGCTGTTTTTT,CASSVDSGELFF
TRBJ2-1,-,TRBV28,-,TGTGCCAGCAGTCTGCTGGGGGGGCGGTACAATGAGCAGTTCTTC,CASSLLGGRYNEQFF
TRBJ1-3,TRBD1,TRBV18,-,TGTGCCAGCTCACCACCCTCGACAGGGAGCTCTGGAAACACCATATATTTT,CASSPPSTGSSGNTIYF
TRBJ2-5,TRBD2,TRBV6-5,once,TGTGCCAGCAGAGGGACTATTCAAGAGACCCAGTACTTC,CASRGTIQETQYF
TRBJ2-7,TRBD1,TRBV5-1,few,TGCGCCAGCAGCGTTCAGACAGGGGGCTCCTACGAGCAGTACTTC,CASSVQTGGSYEQYF
TRBJ1-1,TRBD1,TRBV30,-,TGTGCCTGGAGTCACCTTACATTCTCAGGGGGCAAGCCTGAAGCTTTCTTT,CAWSHLTFSGGKPEAFF
TRBJ2-5,-,TRBV5-1,once,TGCGCCAGCAGCTCCCAGGGAGGGGGACTCCAAGAGACCCAGTACTTC,CASSSQGGGLQETQYF
TRBJ2-1,TRBD1,TRBV13,-,TGTGCCAGCAGCTCTACAGGGGGCGAGGAGCAGTTCTTC,CASSSTGGEEQFF
TRBJ2-3,-,TRBV10-3,-,TGTGCCATCAGTGAAAGGGACCGTGGCACAGATACGCAGTATTTT,CAISERDRGTDTQYF
TRBJ2-3,-,TRBV28,-,TGTGCCAGCAGTTCATATGACCCTCAGGTTACGCAGTATTTT,CASSSYDPQVTQYF
TRBJ2-1,-,TRBV7-2,-,TGTGCCAGCAGCTTCGGCGGACTTTCTACAATGAAGCAGTTCTTC,CASSFGGLSTMKQFF
TRBJ2-1,TRBD1,TRBV10-3,-,TGTGCCACCGAACACGGGACAGGGGGCAAAATTGGCAATGAGCAGTTCTTC,CATEHGTGGKIGNEQFF
TRBJ1-2,TRBD1,TRBV5-1,-,TGCGCCAGCAGCTTGCTACAGGGGAACTATGGCTACACCTTC,CASSLLQGNYGYTF
TRBJ2-3,TRBD2,TRBV25-1,-,TGTGCCAGCAGTGGGAGAGGGAGGGGTGATACGCAGTATTTT,CASSGRGRGDTQYF
TRBJ1-2,-,TRBV4-1,-,TGCGCCAGCAGCCAAGGCAGGACGGCGAACTATGGCTACACCTTC,CASSQGRTANYGYTF
TRBJ2-1,-,TRBV7-6,-,TGTGCCAGCAGTTTTCAAGCGGGCGCCTCCTACAATGAGCAGTTCTTC,CASSFQAGASYNEQFF
TRBJ1-1,TRBD1,TRBV29-1,once,TGCAGCGGAACCGGGACAGGGGTGGGCACTGAAGCTTTCTTT,CSGTGTGVGTEAFF
TRBJ1-6,TRBD1,TRBV27,-,TGTGCCAGCAATAGACAGGGGCCCAATTCACCCCTCCACTTT,CASNRQGPNSPLHF
TRBJ2-5,TRBD1,TRBV5-1,-,TGCGCCAGCAGCTTGTGGGACAGGGGGACCCTCAGGGAGACCCAGTACTTC,CASSLWDRGTLRETQYF
TRBJ1-2,-,TRBV20-1,-,TGCAGTGCCGTGGTCCTAGATGGCTACACCTTC,CSAVVLDGYTF
TRBJ1-5,-,TRBV28,-,TGTGCCAGCAGGAAGGATCAGCCCCAGCATTTT,CASRKDQPQHF
TRBJ1-2,-,TRBV6-5,-,TGTGCCAGCAGACCTCGAACCAGGGATGGCTACACCTTC,CASRPRTRDGYTF
TRBJ2-3,-,TRBV2,-,TGTGCCAGCAGTGATTCACGCGGAGGCACAGATACGCAGTATTTT,CASSDSRGGTDTQYF
TRBJ2-1,-,TRBV5-1,-,TGCGCCAGCAGCTGGGGGGACTCCCTATCCTACAATGAGCAGTTCTTC,CASSWGDSLSYNEQFF
TRBJ1-5,TRBD1,TRBV19,-,TGTGCCAGTAGTATAGCAGGGACAGGGGCAGGCAGGCCCCAGCATTTT,CASSIAGTGAGRPQHF
TRBJ2-1,-,TRBV9,-,TGTGCCAGCAGCGGGGGACGGTACAATGAGCAGTTCTTC,CASSGGRYNEQFF
TRBJ2-7,-,TRBV27,-,TGTGCCAGCAGTCCCGTAGGGTCCTTCCCGAGGGAGCAGTACTTC,CASSPVGSFPREQYF
TRBJ1-2,-,TRBV28,-,TGTGCCAGCAGTTTTTTGCGCAATGGCTACACCTTC,CASSFLRNGYTF
TRBJ2-3,-,TRBV7-7,-,TGTGCTAGCAGCTCAAGCGGAAGCACAGATACGCAGTATTTT,CASSSSGSTDTQYF
TRBJ2-5,-,TRBV5-1,-,TGCGCCAGCAAGGAGGTTCGGGTCCAAGAGACCCAGTACTTC,CASKEVRVQETQYF
TRBJ2-2,-,TRBV6-6,-,TGTGCCAGCAGTTACGGGACAAAGAACACCGGGGAGCTGTTTTTT,CASSYGTKNTGELFF
TRBJ1-5,-,TRBV19,-,TGTGCCAGTAGTATAATCCGGGGCAATCAGCCCCAGCATTTT,CASSIIRGNQPQHF
TRBJ2-7,-,TRBV19,-,TGTGCCAGTAGTAAGGGGCCGCCGGCGGCGGGCTACGAGCAGTACTTC,CASSKGPPAAGYEQYF
TRBJ1-4,-,TRBV5-1,-,TGCGCCAGCAGCTTGGAAGGGCAGGCTAATGAAAAACTGTTTTTT,CASSLEGQANEKLFF
TRBJ2-1,-,TRBV21-1,-,TGTGCCAGCAGTCAGGTCGGTTACTCCTACAATGAGCAGTTCTTC,CASSQVGYSYNEQFF
TRBJ2-1,TRBD2,TRBV6-1,-,TGTGCCAGCAGTGCCGACGGACTAGCGGGAGTGGATGAGCAGTTCTTC,CASSADGLAGVDEQFF
TRBJ2-7,TRBD2,TRBV27,-,TGTGCCAGCAATTCTTGGGGAGGGTACGAGCAGTACTTC,CASNSWGGYEQYF
TRBJ2-1,TRBD2,TRBV4-2,once,TGTGCCAGCAGCCAAGATAGGGTGGTGGGCGGGTTGGTGCTAGCGGGAGGAGATGAGCAGTTCTTC,CASSQDRVVGGLVLAGGDEQFF
TRBJ2-3,-,TRBV7-7,-,TGTGCTAGCAGCCCCCGAGACAGAAGCACAGATACGCAGTATTTT,CASSPRDRSTDTQYF
TRBJ2-7,TRBD1,TRBV27,-,TGTGCCAGCAGTTTATGGACAGGGTACGACGAGCAGTACTTC,CASSLWTGYDEQYF
TRBJ1-2,-,TRBV6-1,-,TGTGCCAGCAGTGAGCTGGGTAAGATCTATGGCTACACCTTC,CASSELGKIYGYTF
TRBJ2-3,-,TRBV6-4,-,TGTGCCAGCAGTGATTCTGCGGGGAGCACAGATACGCAGTATTTT,CASSDSAGSTDTQYF
TRBJ1-4,-,TRBV7-3,-,TGTGCCAGCAGCATTCGACAGGCCTCTAATGAAAAACTGTTTTTT,CASSIRQASNEKLFF
TRBJ1-1,TRBD1,TRBV7-3,-,TGTGCCAGCAGCCCTCAGGGGGCCATGAACACTGAAGCTTTCTTT,CASSPQGAMNTEAFF
TRBJ1-5,TRBD1,TRBV30,-,TGTGCCTGGAGTCAAGGACAGGGGTATCAGCCCCAGCATTTT,CAWSQGQGYQPQHF
TRBJ2-1,TRBD2,TRBV27,-,TGTGCCAGCAGTTTCCTAACGGGGACTAGCCGGAATGAGCAGTTCTTC,CASSFLTGTSRNEQFF